This T cell receptor (beta chain) came from a study of patients with pleural tuberculosis (dated by TCRdb to between 2012 and 2015). Remarks on this clonotype: Its antigen is not yet known. This may stem from a read error, because a much larger clone lies one nucleotide away.

The CDR3 runs 15 amino acids, cysteine and phenylalanine included. Of the read, only the CDR3 DNA is kept; its 45 bases are in frame from base 1. Deletion took 6 bases off V and 8 bases off J, with a span of 19 bases between the germline ends. Sequences SNHLY (CDR1) and FYNNEI (CDR2) are obtained from the germline V gene. Sequencing was performed on an Illumina Genome Analyzer IIx. TCRdb ran its own pipeline on the public reads, namely fastp trimming at Q25 and MiXCR clone calling, and kept in-frame beta chains. Duplicate CDR3 protein sequences are folded into a single record with the most common DNA and genes. In all, the sample holds 29,000 or so distinct CDR3 sequences, and 18% of those were seen once. Of the sample, about 4% is held by the ten largest clones.

The chain employs TRBV2 and TRBJ1-4, with the D gene not clear enough to name. Sequencing used peripheral blood. This clonotype originated in a human donor with pleural tuberculosis. DNA sequence: TGTGCCAGCAGCGCCACGGACCCCACAAGGGAAAAACTGTTTTTT. Translated, it reads CASSATDPTREKLFF. Outside the CDR3, residues come from the reference TRBV2 and TRBJ1-4 proteins, so the full variable domain is: EPEVTQTPSHQVTQMGQEVILRCVPISNHLYFYWYRQILGQKVEFLVSFYNNEISEKSEIFDDQFSVERPDGSNFTLKIRSTKLEDSAMYFCASSATDPTREKLFFGSGTQLSVL.